One and the same sample provided the 22 T cell receptor beta chains below, sequenced in a study of T cell changes during pregnancy in multiple sclerosis. Clones were sequenced by immunoSEQ multiplex PCR, and TCRdb holds only the in-frame ones, with some missing. In the table there are some 43,000 clones, around 93% of which are singletons. The material sequenced was CD8+ T cells from peripheral blood mononuclear cells, taken in the third trimester of pregnancy. These receptor sequences come from a female donor with multiple sclerosis, enrolled in a pregnancy study.

The J gene is TRBJ2-3, the V gene TRBV13, with D possibly TRBD2 on 7 matching bases. In germline, CDR1 is PRHDT, CDR2 FYEKMQ (reference sequence). Trimming took 4 bases from V and 4 from J, leaving 18 bases between them. There are 16 residues in the CDR3. The CDR3 DNA is TGTGCCAGCAGCTCCGTGGGGGGGGCCGGTGCAGATACGCAGTATTTT. Protein product: CASSSVGGAGADTQYF.

The chain has TRBV29-1 and TRBJ1-1, with D unclear. In germline, CDR1 is SQVTM, CDR2 ANQGSEA. V dropped 1 base and J dropped 5 bases, with 5 bases sitting between them. This CDR3 has 11 amino acids. The CDR3 DNA reads TGCAGCGTTGAAGCGGGGACTGAAGCTTTCTTT. Protein sequence: CSVEAGTEAFF.

This clone was observed a single time. The chain joins TRBV7-6 to TRBJ2-7; 8 bases are a match to TRBD1. This CDR3 has 14 residues. Trimming took 5 bases from V and 9 from J; bases not matched to a gene: 12. Germline V CDR1 and CDR2: SGHVS, FNYEAQ. CDR3 region: CASSLDQGATGQYF. The CDR3 coding sequence is TGTGCCAGCAGCCTGGATCAGGGGGCCACCGGGCAGTACTTC.

The rearrangement joins TRBV15 to TRBJ2-2; 9 nucleotides match TRBD1. Germline V lookup: CDR1 LNHNV, CDR2 YYDKDF (reference sequence). The CDR3 is 18 residues long. With V trimmed by 5 bases and J by 5 bases, 15 bases remained unmatched. The CDR3 here is CATSRGGFGTGRTGELFF. For the CDR3, the DNA is TGTGCCACCAGCCGAGGGGGATTCGGGACAGGGCGGACCGGGGAGCTGTTTTTT.

V gene TRBV5-6 combines with J gene TRBJ2-1; D may be TRBD1 (6 bases). Trimming stripped 0 bases from V and 5 bases from J, with 12 bases between. Germline V gene lookup returns CDR1 SGHDT and CDR2 YYEEEE. This CDR3 comprises 15 residues. The CDR3 sequence: CASSLAGTLNNEQFF. DNA of the CDR3: TGTGCCAGCAGCTTGGCGGGGACACTCAACAATGAGCAGTTCTTC.

V usage is TRBV11-1 and J usage is TRBJ2-7; perhaps TRBD1 as D (5 bases). The ends were cut back, 3 bases at V and 0 bases at J, with 6 bases in the middle. This CDR3 is built from 13 residues. CDR1 is SGHAT, CDR2 FQDESV, per germline (reference sequence). DNA of the CDR3: TGTGCCAGCAGCTTTGACAGCTCCTACGAGCAGTACTTC. Translated, it gives CASSFDSSYEQYF.

This sequence joins TRBV27 and TRBJ1-5, with D perhaps matching TRBD1 (5 bases). Germline V lookup: CDR1 MNHEY, CDR2 SMNVEV (reference sequence). CDR3 length: 15 residues. V lost 2 bases and J lost 0, with 8 bases in between. The chain's CDR3 is CASSLGGFSNQPQHF. CDR3 in DNA: TGTGCCAGCAGTTTAGGGGGGTTTAGCAATCAGCCCCAGCATTTT.

The chain uses TRBV19 and TRBJ2-2; possible D gene TRBD1, 5 bases. CDR1 and CDR2 (germline): LNHDA, SQIVND (reference sequence). With 4 bases removed from V and 7 bases from J, the gap between germline ends came to 10 bases. The CDR3 is 13 amino acids. The CDR3 region is CASSKVRGGELFF. CDR3 nucleotides: TGTGCCAGTAGTAAGGTTAGGGGCGGGGAGCTGTTTTTT.

This clone was seen only once. The chain has TRBV28 and TRBJ1-5; 7 positions match TRBD1. The CDR3 spans 18 residues. Losses at the gene ends were 6 bases for V and 0 bases for J; bases not matched to a gene: 14. CDR1 is MDHEN and CDR2 is SYDVKM in the germline V gene. This CDR3 is CASRPSHRGPNSNQPQHF. The CDR3 region has the DNA TGTGCCAGCAGGCCTAGTCACAGGGGCCCAAATAGCAATCAGCCCCAGCATTTT.

The chain recombines TRBV15 with TRBJ2-7; 10 bases agree with TRBD2. The germline gives CDR1 LNHNV, CDR2 YYDKDF (reference sequence). V shed 1 base, J shed 1 base, and the junction held 4 bases outside the gene matches. This CDR3 has 16 residues. The CDR3 bases are TGTGCCACCAGCAGAGCCCCACTAGCGGGGTCCTACGAGCAGTACTTC. Amino acid sequence: CATSRAPLAGSYEQYF.

The CDR3 protein is CASSSYTGITDTQYF. In DNA form, the CDR3 reads TGTGCCAGCAGCTCCTATACAGGGATTACAGATACGCAGTATTTT. The V call is TRBV5-4, the J call TRBJ2-3; tentative D call: TRBD1 (6 bases). V dropped 3 bases and J dropped 3 bases, with 14 bases sitting between them. The germline CDR1 and CDR2 sequences are SGHNT and YYREEE (reference sequence). CDR3 size: 15 residues. The complete variable domain, with remaining parts taken from reference TRBV5-4 and TRBJ2-3, reads ETGVTQSPTHLIKTRGQQVTLRCSSQSGHNTVSWYQQALGQGPQFIFQYYREEENGRGNFPPRFSGLQFPNYSSELNVNALELDDSALYLCASSSYTGITDTQYFGPGTRLTVL.

This clone is a singleton in its sample. The chain is built from TRBV27 and TRBJ2-5; possible D gene TRBD1, 6 bases. V lost 6 bases, J lost 0 bases, and 14 bases lay in between. Germline lookup yields CDR1 MNHEY and CDR2 SMNVEV (reference sequence). The CDR3 runs to 15 residues. Written as DNA, the CDR3 is TGTGCCAGCAGAACTGGGGGCAGCTACCAAGAGACCCAGTACTTC. Protein: CASRTGGSYQETQYF.

This clone was picked up one time. The chain recombines TRBV28 with TRBJ2-4; D not resolved. Trimming stripped 4 bases from V and 6 bases from J, with 10 bases between. This CDR3 region has 13 residues. Germline-derived CDR1 and CDR2 are MDHEN and SYDVKM. This chain's CDR3 is CASSYRPGNIQYF. The DNA for the CDR3 is TGTGCCAGCAGTTACCGGCCGGGAAACATTCAGTACTTC.

The chain is built from TRBV5-4 and TRBJ1-2; 8 bases line up with TRBD1. CDR3 length: 14 residues. V gave up 0 bases and J gave up 8 bases; unmatched junction bases: 6. The germline CDR1 and CDR2 sequences are SGHNT and YYREEE (reference sequence). The CDR3 nucleotides are TGTGCCAGCAGCTTGGGGGCAGGGGGCGACGGCTACACCTTC. The encoded protein is CASSLGAGGDGYTF.

The rearrangement uses TRBV5-4 and TRBJ2-1; the D gene is possibly TRBD2 (5 bases). In germline, CDR1 is SGHNT, CDR2 YYREEE (reference sequence). The V end lost 6 bases, the J end lost 2 bases, and 15 bases lay between the germline ends. The CDR3 extends over 15 amino acids. This CDR3 reads CASNSRGVAYNEQFF. In DNA form, the CDR3 reads TGTGCCAGCAACTCTCGGGGAGTAGCCTACAATGAGCAGTTCTTC.

The J gene is TRBJ2-7, the V gene TRBV27; D is unresolved. The germline gives CDR1 MNHEY, CDR2 SMNVEV (reference sequence). V lost 5 bases and J 3 bases, leaving 14 bases between the germline ends. This CDR3 region has 14 residues. CDR3 loop: CASSPVRGGYEQYF. The CDR3, as DNA: TGTGCCAGCAGTCCTGTCAGAGGCGGCTACGAGCAGTACTTC.

The chain couples TRBV19 to TRBJ2-7, with D unresolved. This CDR3 spans 15 amino acids. Trimming pared 11 bases from V and 0 bases from J, leaving 20 bases between. Germline CDR1 reads LNHDA; CDR2 reads SQIVND (reference sequence). Here the CDR3 reads CAPRFGQLSSYEQYF. The DNA of the CDR3 is TGTGCCCCCCGCTTTGGGCAGCTGAGCTCCTACGAGCAGTACTTC.

The rearrangement uses TRBV28 and TRBJ1-4; a weak D match, TRBD1 (5 bases). CDR1 and CDR2 (germline): MDHEN, SYDVKM. The V gene lost 7 bases and the J gene lost 0 bases, with 12 bases spanning the gap. The CDR3 runs 15 residues. The CDR3 reads CASTLGGATNEKLFF. The CDR3 nucleotides read TGTGCCAGCACCCTTGGAGGGGCAACTAATGAAAAACTGTTTTTT.

The V call is TRBV29-1, the J call TRBJ2-3; D is unclear. The CDR3 is 16 amino acids. The V end lost 2 bases, the J end lost 1 base, and 16 bases lay between the germline ends. Germline V gene lookup returns CDR1 SQVTM and CDR2 ANQGSEA. The CDR3 nucleotides are TGCAGCGTTGAATGGTACGCACCCACGGGCACAGATACGCAGTATTTT. Translated, it gives CSVEWYAPTGTDTQYF.

CDR3 sequence reads: CASSQIPGDITDTQYF. The DNA for the CDR3 is TGCGCCAGCAGCCAGATCCCAGGGGATATCACAGATACGCAGTATTTT. The rearrangement joins TRBV4-1 to TRBJ2-3, with D tentatively TRBD1 (6 bases). Trimming shortened V by 3 bases and J by 2 bases, and 15 bases separated the two germline ends. Germline-derived CDR1 and CDR2 are MGHRA and YSYEKL. The CDR3 sequence is 16 residues long.

The V and J genes are TRBV2 and TRBJ2-1; 8 nucleotides align to TRBD1. The CDR3 runs 17 residues. Trimming cost V 6 bases and J 5 bases; bases outside gene matches: 15. Germline V lookup: CDR1 SNHLY, CDR2 FYNNEI. The CDR3 spells CASSDLPGGLGDNEQFF. CDR3 nucleotide sequence: TGTGCCAGCAGCGATCTTCCAGGGGGCCTAGGGGACAATGAGCAGTTCTTC.

The chain couples TRBV5-4 to TRBJ2-7; possible D gene TRBD1, 6 bases. The V end was cut by 2 bases, the J end by 7 bases, with 16 bases between. Germline V gives CDR1 SGHNT, CDR2 YYREEE (reference sequence). This CDR3 is 14 amino acids long. The CDR3 sequence is CASSFGTTPGEQYF. Here the CDR3 DNA reads TGTGCCAGCAGCTTTGGGACAACCCCTGGAGAGCAGTACTTC. Full variable domain (rest looked up from reference TRBV5-4 and TRBJ2-7): ETGVTQSPTHLIKTRGQQVTLRCSSQSGHNTVSWYQQALGQGPQFIFQYYREEENGRGNFPPRFSGLQFPNYSSELNVNALELDDSALYLCASSFGTTPGEQYFGPGTRLTVT.